The source of this TCR beta chain is a study of T cells in Graves' hyperthyroidism and ophthalmopathy. Study as a whole: Blood was drawn when the patient was first diagnosed and still untreated.

RNA transcripts served as the template for amplifying TCR beta CDR3 regions. When the TCR CDR3 underwent first-round RT-PCR, the HTBI primer set was used. One entry per CDR3 protein results from TCRdb running MiXCR on the multiplex PCR reads. The sample yields hundreds of thousands of distinct CDR3 sequences, around a third seen once. Graves' hyperthyroidism showing no ophthalmopathy progression within 18 months was considered stable. Clinical symptoms, serum thyroxine, TRAb, thyroid ultrasound and orbital computed tomography established diagnosis. Regarding this clonotype: Antigen unknown.

General study points: Most thyroid clonotypes that were expanded above 0.001 also turned up in blood.

This TCR was recovered from a woman between 40 and 50 years old with Graves' hyperthyroidism. Sample: blood.

CDR3: CASSLSGSGETQYF. In nucleotides, the CDR3 is TGTGCCAGCAGCTTGAGTGGGAGTGGAGAGACCCAGTACTTC. The genes are TRBV5-4 and TRBJ2-5; tentatively, D is TRBD2 (5 bases). The CDR3 consists of 14 residues. The V and J ends lost 1 base and 4 bases respectively, with 11 bases between them. Per germline, CDR1 SGHNT and CDR2 YYREEE (reference sequence). The complete variable domain, with remaining parts taken from reference TRBV5-4 and TRBJ2-5, reads ETGVTQSPTHLIKTRGQQVTLRCSSQSGHNTVSWYQQALGQGPQFIFQYYREEENGRGNFPPRFSGLQFPNYSSELNVNALELDDSALYLCASSLSGSGETQYFGPGTRLLVL.